These T cell receptor beta chains were read from a single sample in a study of blood T cell repertoires in COVID-19. TCRdb keeps only in-frame clones here, not all; method: immunoSEQ multiplex PCR. The sample holds roughly 180,000 clones, 70% to 80% seen once. Sequenced sample: PBMCs or T cells enriched from blood (not recorded which). The receptor set was obtained from a man in his 60s who had been exposed to COVID-19. Each CDR3 is given without its conserved first and last residue.

v_call: TRBV5-1; cdr3_aa: ASSLAGQSEY
v_call: TRBV7-9; cdr3_aa: ASSPTPSGTVTDTQY
v_call: TRBV4-3; cdr3_aa: ASSQSQRETF
v_call: TRBV27; cdr3_aa: ASSHRDYNREQY
v_call: TRBV9; cdr3_aa: ASSVEARRGEQF
v_call: TRBV9; cdr3_aa: ASSGGENSPLH
v_call: TRBV19; cdr3_aa: ATSSYGYT
v_call: TRBV21-1; cdr3_aa: ASSIQDRGREQY
v_call: TRBV10-3; cdr3_aa: AISATSGEGGTDTQY
v_call: TRBV29-1; cdr3_aa: SVVSGQGGEQY
v_call: TRBV6-5; cdr3_aa: ASNLAGPQETQY
v_call: TRBV3-1/TRBV3-2; cdr3_aa: ASSRGASGSSGDTQY
v_call: TRBV13; cdr3_aa: ASNIGVGAPSYEQY
v_call: TRBV19; cdr3_aa: ASSTPPTGIWNTEAF
v_call: TRBV2; cdr3_aa: ASSEDDRGGNQPQH